These T cell receptor beta chains were read from a single sample in a study of siplizumab effects on memory and regulatory T cells. The table came from immunoSEQ multiplex PCR; TCRdb's copy has only in-frame clones and leaves some out. The sample lists 80,000 to 95,000 clones; more than 85% were seen once. The specimen sequenced was CD8+ T cells sorted from blood. The source of these receptors is a human donor in good health. CDR3s include the opening cysteine and the closing phenylalanine or tryptophan. Each record gives: J gene, V gene, CDR3 protein.

>TRBJ2-1|TRBV29-1
CSVASSSDSYNEQFF
>TRBJ2-7|TRBV7-9
CASSSGLAGGEYEQYF
>TRBJ2-5|TRBV19
CASTSRQGLETQYF
>TRBJ1-5|TRBV7-8
CASSLVEGGSSNQPQHF
>TRBJ2-1|TRBV5-6
CASSLDPLVDGHEQFF
>TRBJ1-2|TRBV19
CASSILVVGNYGYTF
>TRBJ2-1|TRBV9
CASSAWESSYNEQFF
>TRBJ2-7|TRBV19
CASNPSGGYEQYF
>TRBJ2-1|TRBV19
CASRSGRAWYNEQFF
>TRBJ2-1|TRBV19
CASSIGGGYNEQFF
>TRBJ2-6|TRBV27
CASSLSEGDSGANVLTF
>TRBJ2-4|TRBV19
CASSSRLAGKVAKNIQYF
>TRBJ2-7|TRBV9
CASSVEGDAAGEQYF
>TRBJ2-7|TRBV7-9
CASSFLDRGSYEQYF
>TRBJ2-1|TRBV27
CASTRGASGYNEQFF
>TRBJ2-2|TRBV25-1
CASRTGTVVGTGELFF
>TRBJ2-7|TRBV23-1
CASSQSTGVSHEQYF
>TRBJ2-2|TRBV5-4
CASSRGTAPGELFF
>TRBJ2-7|TRBV9
CASSTWGEAGEQYF
>.|TRBV27
CASSPAAGSDHEQYF
>TRBJ2-1|TRBV19
CATTPSHGSSYNEQFF
>TRBJ2-5|TRBV12-5
CASGTSAGGEETQYF
>TRBJ2-1|TRBV7-9
CASSLVNTNEQFF
>TRBJ2-5|TRBV10-3
CAISDSGAPQETQYF
>TRBJ1-1|TRBV11-2
CASSLDREGVEDTEAFF
>TRBJ1-1|TRBV5-4
CASSPRGTAQNTEAFF
>TRBJ2-1|TRBV27
CASSLLTGDNEQFF
>TRBJ2-7|TRBV10-2
CASSGTSGRETYEQYF
>TRBJ2-7|TRBV7-9
CASSGTGGNYEQYF
>TRBJ2-7|TRBV19
CASSILGTGNYEQYF
>TRBJ2-1|TRBV9
CASSTQRRDEQFF
>TRBJ2-7|TRBV9
CASSTNPSVLLYEQYF
>TRBJ2-5|TRBV28
CASTQGDRSTRETQYF
>TRBJ2-1|TRBV6-5
CASSQDRADEQFF
>TRBJ2-7|TRBV7-6
CASSLGGSGGEQYF
>TRBJ2-7|TRBV7-9
CASRSSQREGTYEQYF
>TRBJ2-7|TRBV5-1
CASSLRYLPLDEQYF
>TRBJ2-7|TRBV7-2
CASGYEQYF
>TRBJ2-2|TRBV4-2
CASSAGQPNTGELFF
>TRBJ2-1|TRBV29-1
CSVVTGDREVEQFF
>TRBJ1-2|TRBV27
CASRNPSQVPNYGYTF
>TRBJ2-1|TRBV2
CASMVGVEQFF
>TRBJ1-1|TRBV12-5
CASGHRGQDTEAFF
>TRBJ1-2|TRBV2
CASSELTGPNYGYTF
>TRBJ2-1|TRBV11-2
CASSLYRDGGNEQFF
>TRBJ2-7|TRBV2
CASKPGLAGGRVYEQYF
>TRBJ2-7|TRBV9
CASSMGSGLGEQYF
>TRBJ2-1|TRBV7-9
CASSLTSEGEQFF
>TRBJ2-3|TRBV6-1
CASSDAGRDLITDTQYF
>TRBJ1-1|TRBV5-6
CASSVLNTEAFF
>TRBJ2-1|TRBV9
CASSGLFKGQNYNEQFF